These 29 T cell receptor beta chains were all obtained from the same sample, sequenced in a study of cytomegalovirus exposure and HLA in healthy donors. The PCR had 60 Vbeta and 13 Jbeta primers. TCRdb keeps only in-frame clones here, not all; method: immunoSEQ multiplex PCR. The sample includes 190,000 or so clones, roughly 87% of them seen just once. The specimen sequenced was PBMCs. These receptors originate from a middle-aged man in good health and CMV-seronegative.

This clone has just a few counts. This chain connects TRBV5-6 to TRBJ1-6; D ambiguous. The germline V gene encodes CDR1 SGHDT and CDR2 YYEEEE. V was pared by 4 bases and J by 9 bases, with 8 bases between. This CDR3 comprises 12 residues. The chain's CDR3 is CASSVASSPLHF. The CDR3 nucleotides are TGTGCCAGCAGCGTAGCCTCTTCACCCCTCCACTTT.

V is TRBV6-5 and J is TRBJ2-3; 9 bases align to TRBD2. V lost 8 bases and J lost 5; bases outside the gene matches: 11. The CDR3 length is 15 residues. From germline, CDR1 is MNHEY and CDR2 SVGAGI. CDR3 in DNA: TGTGCCAGCCGCAGAGGCGGGGGGGCGGGAGATACGCAGTATTTT. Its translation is CASRRGGGAGDTQYF.

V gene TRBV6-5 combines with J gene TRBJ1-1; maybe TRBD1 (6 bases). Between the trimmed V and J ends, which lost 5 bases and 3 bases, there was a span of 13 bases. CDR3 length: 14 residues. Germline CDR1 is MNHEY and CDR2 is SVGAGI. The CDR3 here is CASSSPRQDTEAFF. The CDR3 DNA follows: TGTGCCAGCAGTAGCCCCCGACAGGACACTGAAGCTTTCTTT.

CDR3 sequence reads: CASKSRGTNTDTQYF. The CDR3 coding sequence is TGTGCCAGCAAATCCCGGGGAACCAACACAGATACGCAGTATTTT. The chain couples TRBV2 to TRBJ2-3; D possibly corresponds to TRBD2 (5 bases). Germline V gene data show CDR1 as SNHLY and CDR2 as FYNNEI. The CDR3 is made up of 15 amino acids. The ends were cut back, 7 bases at V and 2 bases at J, with 16 bases in the middle.

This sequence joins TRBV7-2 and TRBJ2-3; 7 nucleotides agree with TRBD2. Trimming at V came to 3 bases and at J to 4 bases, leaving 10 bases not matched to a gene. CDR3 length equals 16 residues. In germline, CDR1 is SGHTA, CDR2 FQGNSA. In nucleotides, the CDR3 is TGTGCCAGCAGCTTGACAGTATCCCTAGCGGCAGATACGCAGTATTTT. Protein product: CASSLTVSLAADTQYF.

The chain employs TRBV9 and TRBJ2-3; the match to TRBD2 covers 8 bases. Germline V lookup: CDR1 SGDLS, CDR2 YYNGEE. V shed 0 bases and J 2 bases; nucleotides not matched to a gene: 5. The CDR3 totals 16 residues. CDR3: CASSVGLARNTDTQYF. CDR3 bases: TGTGCCAGCAGCGTAGGACTAGCGAGGAACACAGATACGCAGTATTTT.

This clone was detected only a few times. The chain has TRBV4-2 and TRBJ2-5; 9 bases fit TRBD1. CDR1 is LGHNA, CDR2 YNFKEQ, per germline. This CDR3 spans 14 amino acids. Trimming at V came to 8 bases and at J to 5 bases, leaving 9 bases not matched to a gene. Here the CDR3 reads CASGKDRGFETQYF. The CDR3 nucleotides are TGTGCCAGCGGGAAGGACAGGGGATTTGAGACCCAGTACTTC.

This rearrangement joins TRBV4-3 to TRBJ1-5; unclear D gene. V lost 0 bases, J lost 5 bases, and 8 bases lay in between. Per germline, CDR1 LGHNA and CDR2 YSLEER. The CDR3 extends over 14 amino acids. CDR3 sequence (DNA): TGCGCCAGCAGCCAAGACTGGGCAGATCAGCCCCAGCATTTT. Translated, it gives CASSQDWADQPQHF.

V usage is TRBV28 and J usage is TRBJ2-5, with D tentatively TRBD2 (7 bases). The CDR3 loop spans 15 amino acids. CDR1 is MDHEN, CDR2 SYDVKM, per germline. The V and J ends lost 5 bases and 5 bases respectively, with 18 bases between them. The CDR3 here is CASSLEGGGRETQYF. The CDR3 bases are TGTGCCAGCAGTCTCGAAGGGGGGGGGCGCGAGACCCAGTACTTC.

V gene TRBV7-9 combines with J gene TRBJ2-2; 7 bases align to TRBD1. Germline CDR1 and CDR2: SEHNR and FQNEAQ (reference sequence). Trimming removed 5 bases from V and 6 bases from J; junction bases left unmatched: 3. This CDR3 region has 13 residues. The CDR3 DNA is TGTGCCAGCAGCCGGACAGGTTCCGGGGAGCTGTTTTTT. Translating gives CASSRTGSGELFF.

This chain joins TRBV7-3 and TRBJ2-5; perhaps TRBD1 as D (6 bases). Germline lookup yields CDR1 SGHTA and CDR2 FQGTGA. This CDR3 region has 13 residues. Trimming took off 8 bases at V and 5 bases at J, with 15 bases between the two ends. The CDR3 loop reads CASGKGDRETQYF. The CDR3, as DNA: TGTGCCAGCGGAAAGGGGGATCGGGAGACCCAGTACTTC.

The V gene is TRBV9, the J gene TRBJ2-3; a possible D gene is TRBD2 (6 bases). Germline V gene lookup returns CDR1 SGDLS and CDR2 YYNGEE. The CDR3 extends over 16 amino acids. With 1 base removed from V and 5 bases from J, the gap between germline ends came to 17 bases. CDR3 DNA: TGTGCCAGCAGCGTAACTAGTCGGGAGTCGGGAGATACGCAGTATTTT. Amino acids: CASSVTSRESGDTQYF.

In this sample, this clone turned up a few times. CDR3 region: CASSQGLAGTNYEQYF. The CDR3 nucleotides read TGCGCCAGCAGCCAAGGGCTAGCGGGGACAAACTACGAGCAGTACTTC. The chain combines TRBV4-3 with TRBJ2-7, with 9 bases matching TRBD2. The V gene's germline CDR1 is LGHNA and CDR2 YSLEER. The CDR3 contains 16 residues. V lost 1 base and J lost 3; bases outside the gene matches: 7.

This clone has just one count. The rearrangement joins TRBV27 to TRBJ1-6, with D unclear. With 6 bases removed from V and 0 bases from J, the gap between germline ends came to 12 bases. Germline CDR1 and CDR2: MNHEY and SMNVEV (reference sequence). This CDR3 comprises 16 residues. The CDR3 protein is CASREAGSSYNSPLHF. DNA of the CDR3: TGTGCCAGCAGAGAGGCGGGAAGCTCCTATAATTCACCCCTCCACTTT.

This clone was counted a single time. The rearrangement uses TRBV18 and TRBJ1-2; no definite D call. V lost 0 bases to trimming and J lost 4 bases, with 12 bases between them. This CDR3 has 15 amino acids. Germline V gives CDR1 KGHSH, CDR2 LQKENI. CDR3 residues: CASSPPSAALYGYTF. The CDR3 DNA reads TGTGCCAGCTCACCACCGTCAGCGGCTCTCTATGGCTACACCTTC.

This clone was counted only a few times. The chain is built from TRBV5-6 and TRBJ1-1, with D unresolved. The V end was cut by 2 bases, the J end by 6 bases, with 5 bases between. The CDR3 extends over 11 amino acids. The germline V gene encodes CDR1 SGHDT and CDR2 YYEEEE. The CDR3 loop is CASSFSAEAFF. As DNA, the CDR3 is TGTGCCAGCAGCTTCAGCGCTGAAGCTTTCTTT.

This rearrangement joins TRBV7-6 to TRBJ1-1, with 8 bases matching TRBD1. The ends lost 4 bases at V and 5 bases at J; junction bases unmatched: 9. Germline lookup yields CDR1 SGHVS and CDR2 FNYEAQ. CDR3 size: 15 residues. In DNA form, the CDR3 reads TGTGCCAGCAGCTCGCGACAGGGGTGGGGAACTGAAGCTTTCTTT. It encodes CASSSRQGWGTEAFF.

Here the CDR3 reads CASSYPTANTEAFF. CDR3 sequence (DNA): TGTGCCAGCAGTTACCCGACAGCGAACACTGAAGCTTTCTTT. This chain joins TRBV6-6 and TRBJ1-1; a weak D match, TRBD1 (5 bases). Trimming shortened V by 2 bases and J by 1 base, and 8 bases separated the two germline ends. This CDR3 has 14 residues. From germline, CDR1 is MNHNY and CDR2 SVGAGI (reference sequence).

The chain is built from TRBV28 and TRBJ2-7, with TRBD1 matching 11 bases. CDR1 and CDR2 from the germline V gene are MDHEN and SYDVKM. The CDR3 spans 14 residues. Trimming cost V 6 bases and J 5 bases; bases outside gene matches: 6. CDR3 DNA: TGTGCCAGCAGCGCGGGACAGGGGGTCAACGAGCAGTACTTC. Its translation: CASSAGQGVNEQYF.

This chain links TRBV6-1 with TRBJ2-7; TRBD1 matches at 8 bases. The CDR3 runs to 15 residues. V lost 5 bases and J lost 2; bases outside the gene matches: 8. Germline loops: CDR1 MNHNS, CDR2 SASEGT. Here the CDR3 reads CASSRAGTGAYEQYF. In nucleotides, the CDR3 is TGTGCCAGCAGTAGAGCCGGGACAGGAGCCTACGAGCAGTACTTC.

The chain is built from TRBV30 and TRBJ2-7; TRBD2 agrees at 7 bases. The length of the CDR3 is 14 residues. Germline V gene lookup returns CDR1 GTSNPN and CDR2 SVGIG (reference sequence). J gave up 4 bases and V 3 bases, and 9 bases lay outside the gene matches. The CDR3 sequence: CAWRGRDGSYEQYF. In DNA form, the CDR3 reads TGTGCCTGGAGGGGGAGGGACGGTTCGTACGAGCAGTACTTC.

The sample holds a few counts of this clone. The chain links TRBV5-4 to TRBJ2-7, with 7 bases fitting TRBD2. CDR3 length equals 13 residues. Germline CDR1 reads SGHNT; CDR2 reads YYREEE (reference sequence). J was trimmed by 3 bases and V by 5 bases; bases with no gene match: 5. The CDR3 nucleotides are TGTGCCAGCAGTCGGGACTACAACTACGAGCAGTACTTC. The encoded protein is CASSRDYNYEQYF.

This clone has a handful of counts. The DNA of the CDR3 is TGCGCCAGCAGCTTGGGAACCCCTAAACCAGATACGCAGTATTTT. Translating it yields CASSLGTPKPDTQYF. The chain couples TRBV5-1 to TRBJ2-3; D gene uncertain. This CDR3 has 15 amino acids. Germline V CDR1 and CDR2: SGHRS, YFSETQ. The V end was cut by 0 bases, the J end by 4 bases, with 12 bases between.

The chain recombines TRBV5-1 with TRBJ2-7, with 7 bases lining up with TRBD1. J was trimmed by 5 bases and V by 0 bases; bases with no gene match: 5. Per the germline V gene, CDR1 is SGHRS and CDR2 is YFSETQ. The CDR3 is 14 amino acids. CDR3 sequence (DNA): TGCGCCAGCAGCTTGGTACAGGGGATACACGAGCAGTACTTC. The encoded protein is CASSLVQGIHEQYF.

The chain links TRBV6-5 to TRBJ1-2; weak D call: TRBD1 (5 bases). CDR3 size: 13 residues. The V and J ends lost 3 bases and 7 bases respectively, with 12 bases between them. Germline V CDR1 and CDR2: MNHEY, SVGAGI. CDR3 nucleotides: TGTGCCAGCAGTTATTCAGGGTCGAGTGGCTACACCTTC. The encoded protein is CASSYSGSSGYTF.

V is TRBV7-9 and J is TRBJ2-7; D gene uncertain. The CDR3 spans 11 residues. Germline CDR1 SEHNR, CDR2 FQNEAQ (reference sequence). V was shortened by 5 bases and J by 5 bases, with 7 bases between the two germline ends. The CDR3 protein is CASSAIHEQYF. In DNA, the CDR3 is TGTGCCAGCAGCGCGATCCACGAGCAGTACTTC.

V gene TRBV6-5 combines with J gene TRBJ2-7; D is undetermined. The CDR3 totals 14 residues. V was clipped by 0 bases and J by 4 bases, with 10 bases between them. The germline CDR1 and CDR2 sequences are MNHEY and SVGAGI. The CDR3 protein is CASSYSGGVYEQYF. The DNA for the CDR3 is TGTGCCAGCAGTTACTCGGGTGGAGTGTACGAGCAGTACTTC.

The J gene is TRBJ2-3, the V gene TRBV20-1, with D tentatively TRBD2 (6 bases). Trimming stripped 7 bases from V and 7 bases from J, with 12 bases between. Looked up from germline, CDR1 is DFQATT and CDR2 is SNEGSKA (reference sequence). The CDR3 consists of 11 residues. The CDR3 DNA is TGCAGTGTGGGTAGCGGCTATACGCAGTATTTT. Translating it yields CSVGSGYTQYF.

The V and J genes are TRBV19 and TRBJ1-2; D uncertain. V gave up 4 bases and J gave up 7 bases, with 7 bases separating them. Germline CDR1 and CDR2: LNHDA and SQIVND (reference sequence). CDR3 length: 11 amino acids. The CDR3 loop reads CASSSFSGYTF. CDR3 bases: TGTGCCAGTAGTAGCTTTAGTGGCTACACCTTC.